One sample yielded the 25 T cell receptor beta chains listed below, sequenced in a study of blood T cell repertoires in COVID-19. Assay used: immunoSEQ multiplex PCR; TCRdb lists only in-frame clones, some missing. Of some 54,000 clones detected, about 91% appear once; the ten largest clones hold approximately 2.1%. What was sequenced was peripheral blood. The source is a man aged 55 to 69 with acute or convalescent COVID-19.

This chain uses TRBV13 with TRBJ2-3; 15 nucleotides agree with TRBD2. This CDR3 spans 19 amino acids. The V gene end was trimmed by 0 bases and the J gene end by 3 bases; junction bases not matched to a gene: 7. The V gene's germline CDR1 is PRHDT and CDR2 FYEKMQ (reference sequence). The CDR3 DNA reads TGTGCCAGCAGCTTAGGCCAGGGACTAGCGGGAGGTGTTACAGATACGCAGTATTTT. It translates to CASSLGQGLAGGVTDTQYF.

On this clone itself: Its ends do not fully match the called genes, so a read error is possible. The V and J genes are TRBV10-3 and TRBJ1-2; no firm D call. CDR1 and CDR2 from the germline V gene are ENHRY and SYGVKD. CDR3 length: 15 residues. The CDR3, as DNA: TGTGCCATCAGTGAGTCGAGGGAAGCTAACGATGGCTACACCTTC. It specifies CAISESREANDGYTF.

The chain carries TRBV15 and TRBJ2-5, with TRBD1 matching 7 bases. The CDR3 totals 14 residues. Germline CDR1 and CDR2: LNHNV and YYDKDF (reference sequence). The V gene end was trimmed by 2 bases and the J gene end by 2 bases; junction bases not matched to a gene: 2. Here the CDR3 DNA reads TGTGCCACCAGCAGACCGGGACAGCAAGAGACCCAGTACTTC. It translates to CATSRPGQQETQYF.

The table lists this clone with a count of one. The DNA for the CDR3 is TGTGCCATTACCAGGGCGCCGAGCTATGGCTACACCTTC. Its translation: CAITRAPSYGYTF. The gene calls are TRBV28 and TRBJ1-2; weak D call: TRBD1 (5 bases). V shed 10 bases and J shed 4 bases, with 16 bases lying between them. CDR1 is MDHEN, CDR2 SYDVKM, per germline. There are 13 residues in the CDR3.

This chain links TRBV5-1 with TRBJ2-3; 10 bases are a match to TRBD1. Germline CDR1 SGHRS, CDR2 YFSETQ. After removal of 0 bases from V and 5 bases from J, the junction contained 6 bases not matched to a gene. CDR3 length: 16 amino acids. CDR3 in amino acids: CASSLVGTGVIDTQYF. The DNA for the CDR3 is TGCGCCAGCAGCTTGGTCGGGACAGGGGTAATAGATACGCAGTATTTT.

V and J are TRBV4-1 and TRBJ1-2, with D possibly matching TRBD1 (5 bases). The V gene lost 4 bases and the J gene lost 1 base, with 19 bases spanning the gap. CDR1 MGHRA and CDR2 YSYEKL come from the germline V gene. CDR3 length: 17 amino acids. Written as DNA, the CDR3 is TGCGCCAGCAGCCCTTCTTGGGGCGGGGGAAATAACTATGGCTACACCTTC. It yields the protein CASSPSWGGGNNYGYTF.

Here the CDR3 DNA reads TGTGCCAGTAGTATGGAGGGGCGAAATTCACCCCTCCACTTT. This codes for CASSMEGRNSPLHF. The chain couples TRBV19 to TRBJ1-6; D perhaps matches TRBD1 (5 bases). Germline V CDR1 and CDR2: LNHDA, SQIVND (reference sequence). V lost 3 bases to trimming and J lost 7 bases, with 10 bases between them. The CDR3 covers 14 residues.

The V call is TRBV6-5, the J call TRBJ2-1, with 11 positions matching TRBD2. The CDR3 covers 15 residues. Germline CDR1 is MNHEY and CDR2 is SVGAGI. The V and J ends lost 6 bases and 4 bases, in that order; junction bases with no gene match: 5. Here the CDR3 DNA reads TGTGCCAGCAGCCCCGGGACTAGCGGATACAATGAGCAGTTCTTC. Residues: CASSPGTSGYNEQFF.

The chain couples TRBV5-4 to TRBJ1-4, with 8 bases aligning to TRBD1. This CDR3 region has 14 residues. The germline CDR1 and CDR2 sequences are SGHNT and YYREEE (reference sequence). V gave up 10 bases and J gave up 4 bases; unmatched junction bases: 9. This CDR3 reads CAWARQGSNEKLFF. The CDR3 DNA reads as TGTGCCTGGGCTCGACAGGGGAGTAATGAAAAACTGTTTTTT.

The J gene is TRBJ2-2, the V gene TRBV19, with D hard to call. The V and J ends lost 4 bases and 10 bases respectively, with 13 bases between them. Germline lookup yields CDR1 LNHDA and CDR2 SQIVND (reference sequence). The CDR3 runs to 13 residues. The CDR3 sequence is CASSTRSPEELFF. CDR3 DNA: TGTGCCAGTAGTACGCGTTCTCCCGAGGAGCTGTTTTTT.

In DNA form, the CDR3 reads TGTGCCAGCGACCGGGACAGGGCGAACTATGGCTACACCTTC. Translated: CASDRDRANYGYTF. The rearrangement links TRBV28 to TRBJ1-2; 9 nucleotides agree with TRBD1. Germline V CDR1 and CDR2: MDHEN, SYDVKM. The CDR3 is 14 residues long. V lost 8 bases, J lost 2 bases, and 6 bases stayed unmatched.

V is TRBV7-6 and J is TRBJ1-5, with 9 bases aligning to TRBD1. This CDR3 contains 16 residues. From germline, CDR1 is SGHVS and CDR2 FNYEAQ. V lost 5 bases to trimming and J lost 0 bases; unmatched junction nucleotides: 5. The CDR3 spells CASSPQQGASNQPQHF. CDR3 in DNA: TGTGCCAGCAGCCCGCAACAGGGGGCTAGCAATCAGCCCCAGCATTTT. The full variable domain, completed using reference TRBV7-6 and TRBJ1-5, is GAGVSQSPRYKVTKRGQDVALRCDPISGHVSLYWYRQALGQGPEFLTYFNYEAQQDKSGLPNDRFSAERPEGSISTLTIQRTEQRDSAMYRCASSPQQGASNQPQHFGDGTRLSIL.

The CDR3 bases are TGTGCCAGCAGCACCGGGGCGGGGGACTATGGCTACACCTTC. Protein sequence: CASSTGAGDYGYTF. The rearrangement links TRBV6-5 to TRBJ1-2; D is perhaps TRBD1 (5 bases). The CDR3 length is 14 residues. In germline, CDR1 is MNHEY, CDR2 SVGAGI. V was shortened by 6 bases and J by 3 bases, with 14 bases between the two germline ends.

CDR3 sequence reads: CASSEPGFNTEAFF. In DNA form, the CDR3 reads TGTGCCAGCAGTGAACCAGGGTTTAACACTGAAGCTTTCTTT. The chain links TRBV6-1 to TRBJ1-1, with a weak D call TRBD1 (5 bases). The germline V gene has CDR1 MNHNS and CDR2 SASEGT. The CDR3 sequence is 14 residues long. Trimming removed 2 bases at V and 2 bases at J, with 9 bases between.

This chain joins TRBV11-3 and TRBJ2-5, with no clear D. Trimming shortened V by 5 bases and J by 10 bases, and 14 bases separated the two germline ends. The CDR3 totals 12 residues. CDR1 is SGHNT and CDR2 is YENEEA in the germline V gene. The chain's CDR3 is CASSPGPEVQYF. CDR3 nucleotide sequence: TGTGCCAGCAGCCCCGGCCCCGAGGTCCAGTACTTC.

The chain is built from TRBV20-1 and TRBJ1-5; TRBD1 is a possible D gene (6 bases). The germline V and J ends were trimmed by 3 bases and 5 bases, with 11 bases remaining between them. The CDR3 has 13 amino acids. Germline CDR1 is DFQATT and CDR2 is SNEGSKA (reference sequence). CDR3 sequence reads: CSASGQSYQPQHF. Written as DNA, the CDR3 is TGCAGTGCTAGTGGACAGAGCTATCAGCCCCAGCATTTT.

The V and J genes are TRBV19 and TRBJ1-1; D might be TRBD1 (5 bases). From germline, CDR1 is LNHDA and CDR2 SQIVND (reference sequence). Trimming shortened V by 4 bases and J by 5 bases, and 14 bases separated the two germline ends. The CDR3 spans 14 residues. CDR3 DNA sequence: TGTGCCAGTAGTACGCATCAGGGAAGGACTGAAGCTTTCTTT. Translated: CASSTHQGRTEAFF.

This clone was counted a single time. J is TRBJ2-2 and V is TRBV5-3; the D gene is possibly TRBD2 (5 bases). TRBV5-3 is recorded as an ORF, its role being uncertain. V was cut by 4 bases and J by 3 bases, with 10 bases left in between. CDR3 length: 14 residues. The CDR3 loop is CARSLDSHTGELFF. As DNA, the CDR3 is TGTGCCAGAAGCCTGGACTCTCACACCGGGGAGCTGTTTTTT.

The chain carries TRBV30 and TRBJ2-7; D is perhaps TRBD1 (5 bases). CDR3 length: 14 residues. Germline V gives CDR1 GTSNPN, CDR2 SVGIG (reference sequence). Trimming left V 0 bases short and J 5 bases short, with 14 bases between. The CDR3 reads CAWSVVQGSNEQYF. DNA for the CDR3: TGTGCCTGGAGTGTCGTGCAGGGTAGCAACGAGCAGTACTTC. The whole variable domain, filled in from reference TRBV30 and TRBJ2-7, reads SQTIHQWPATLVQPVGSPLSLECTVEGTSNPNLYWYRQAAGRGLQLLFYSVGIGQISSEVPQNLSASRPQDRQFILSSKKLLLSDSGFYLCAWSVVQGSNEQYFGPGTRLTVT.

This chain uses TRBV4-3 with TRBJ2-1; D may be TRBD1 (5 bases). Deletions cut 6 bases from V and 9 bases from J, with 15 bases between. CDR3 length equals 13 residues. Germline CDR1 and CDR2: LGHNA and YSLEER. The CDR3 coding sequence is TGCGCCAGCAGTCGCAACCTAGACAGTGAGCAGTTCTTC. The encoded protein is CASSRNLDSEQFF.

CDR3 protein: CASSVAGTSIYEQYF. CDR3 coding DNA: TGTGCCAGCAGTGTCGCCGGGACTAGCATTTACGAGCAGTACTTC. The chain has TRBV28 and TRBJ2-7; TRBD2 agrees at 9 bases. CDR3 length: 15 amino acids. The junction had 9 bases not matched to a gene; V was cut back by 5 bases and J by 4 bases. Germline values: CDR1 MDHEN, CDR2 SYDVKM.

This chain joins TRBV9 and TRBJ1-1; D unclear. The CDR3 has 13 residues. Trimming pared 0 bases from V and 8 bases from J, leaving 11 bases between. Germline assignment: CDR1 SGDLS and CDR2 YYNGEE. CDR3: CASSVVGAREAFF. CDR3 in DNA: TGTGCCAGCAGCGTAGTGGGCGCCAGGGAAGCTTTCTTT.

J is TRBJ1-6 and V is TRBV27, with D unclear. Trimming took 4 bases from V and 4 from J, leaving 11 bases between them. The CDR3 runs 15 residues. Germline CDR1 reads MNHEY; CDR2 reads SMNVEV (reference sequence). The CDR3 region is CASSYRSTYNSPLHF. The CDR3 DNA follows: TGTGCCAGCAGTTACCGCTCGACTTATAATTCACCCCTCCACTTT.

This sequence joins TRBV6-6 and TRBJ1-1; the D is unclear. The length of the CDR3 is 13 residues. Germline CDR1 and CDR2: MNHNY and SVGAGI (reference sequence). V shed 2 bases and J shed 1 base, with 5 bases lying between them. The CDR3 DNA follows: TGTGCCAGCAGTTACGCAGGGAACACTGAAGCTTTCTTT. Its protein is CASSYAGNTEAFF.

The V call is TRBV6-5, the J call TRBJ1-2, with D perhaps matching TRBD1 (5 bases). Trimming took 6 bases from V and 8 from J, leaving 19 bases between them. This CDR3 comprises 14 residues. CDR1 is MNHEY, CDR2 SVGAGI, per germline. The CDR3 is CASSFGREGTGYTF. CDR3 nucleotides: TGTGCCAGCAGCTTCGGACGGGAGGGGACGGGCTACACCTTC.